This T cell receptor (beta chain) derives from a study of CD8+ T cells in alopecia areata. The CDR3 is made up of 15 amino acids. With V trimmed by 8 bases and J by 0 bases, 7 bases remained unmatched. Germline V lookup: CDR1 SGHTA, CDR2 FQGNSA. After isolation, RNA underwent reverse transcription to generate cDNA as the sequencing template. Sequencing was performed with immunoSEQ multiplex PCR; in TCRdb, only in-frame clones are kept and a portion is missing. The sample records 150,000 to 200,000 clones, just over 65% being singletons. Sequencing used CD8+ T cells sorted from blood, obtained at week 0. The TCR was taken from a human donor with alopecia areata. The chain links TRBV7-2 to TRBJ2-1; 7 bases line up with TRBD2. CDR3 nucleotide sequence: TGTGCCAGCGCCCTAGCGGCCCACTCCTACAATGAGCAGTTCTTC. Translation gives CASALAAHSYNEQFF.